This TCR beta chain was observed in a study of shared clonotypes between healthy human individuals. Study in general: The donors, two women and a few men, were aged 18 to 49.

V was cut by 7 bases and J by 3 bases, with 15 bases left in between. Looked up from germline, CDR1 is MDHEN and CDR2 is SYDVKM. CDR3 size: 14 residues. The repertoire was sequenced with immunoSEQ multiplex PCR; TCRdb's copy has only in-frame clones and lacks some. The sample shows around 510,000 clones, about 96% of them seen only once. The receptor was isolated from a woman aged 30 to 39 in good health. The V call is TRBV28, the J call TRBJ1-1; D is perhaps TRBD1 (5 bases). The sample comprised naive CD4+ T cells sorted from blood. Subset defined: CD45RA+ positively selected. This CDR3 reads CASTLTRVDTEAFF. The CDR3 nucleotides read TGTGCCAGCACCCTGACCAGGGTGGACACTGAAGCTTTCTTT. The variable domain in full, with the rest retrieved from reference TRBV28 and TRBJ1-1, is DVKVTQSSRYLVKRTGEKVFLECVQDMDHENMFWYRQDPGLGLRLIYFSYDVKMKEKGDIPEGYSVSREKKERFSLILESASTNQTSMYLCASTLTRVDTEAFFGQGTRLTVV.